These 28 T cell receptor beta chains came from one sample sequenced in a study of CXCR3-negative and CXCR3-positive naive CD8 T cells. It was by 5' RACE with UMI labels that the TRB cDNA libraries were prepared. TCRdb reanalyzed the 5' RACE reads and collapses them to one entry per CDR3 protein, without DNA. The sample table sets out roughly 130,000 distinct CDR3 sequences. Study observations and caveats: Hydrophobicity was higher for TRB CDR3s found in CXCR3-positive naive cells than in CXCR3-negative naive cells.

No antigen has been identified for these receptors. Sequencing used naive CXCR3+ CD8+ T cells from blood. Indicated subset: CD45RO-CCR7+CD27+CD95- naive CD8+ T cells expressing CXCR3 (TNR3+). The source is a human donor in good health. Some clones in this sample may be carry-over from other donors' samples.

The rearrangement joins TRBV9 to TRBJ2-5; there is no DNA to check the TCRdb D call of TRBD1. The germline CDR1 and CDR2 sequences are SGDLS and YYNGEE. This CDR3 spans 13 amino acids. This chain's CDR3 is CASSLRGQETHYF.

The genes are TRBV5-4 and TRBJ2-1; TCRdb proposes TRBD2, but this gene call is untestable without DNA. The CDR3 is made up of 16 amino acids. CDR1 and CDR2 (germline): SGHNT, YYREEE (reference sequence). The CDR3 loop reads CASSQLAGGVHNEQFF.

The rearrangement links TRBV7-2 to TRBJ2-7; TCRdb calls TRBD1, which cannot be checked without DNA. The CDR3 has 15 amino acids. The V gene's germline CDR1 is SGHTA and CDR2 FQGNSA. CDR3 amino acids: CASSFEQGFSYEQYF. The variable domain in full, with the rest retrieved from reference TRBV7-2 and TRBJ2-7, is GAGVSQSPSNKVTEKGKDVELRCDPISGHTALYWYRQSLGQGLEFLIYFQGNSAPDKSGLPSDRFSAERTGGSVSTLTIQRTQQEDSAVYLCASSFEQGFSYEQYFGPGTRLTVT.

The V and J genes are TRBV27 and TRBJ2-1; TCRdb selects TRBD2, and the lack of DNA leaves this call unchecked. Germline loops: CDR1 MNHEY, CDR2 SMNVEV (reference sequence). This CDR3 has 17 residues. The CDR3 sequence is CASSPFLAGVLSNEQFF.

The chain employs TRBV10-3 and TRBJ1-2. The CDR3 has 14 amino acids. In germline, CDR1 is ENHRY, CDR2 SYGVKD. The CDR3 region is CAISPTPTTYGYTF.

This chain links TRBV24-1 with TRBJ2-2; TCRdb selects TRBD2, and the lack of DNA leaves this call unchecked. This CDR3 has 15 residues. Germline V gene sequence: CDR1 KGHDR, CDR2 SFDVKD. This CDR3 is CATSDLRLTTAELFF.

CDR3 sequence: CASQNWVANYGYTF. The rearrangement uses TRBV6-6 and TRBJ1-2. There are 14 residues in the CDR3. CDR1 is MNHNY, CDR2 SVGAGI, per germline (reference sequence).

V and J are TRBV29-1 and TRBJ2-1. Germline V CDR1 and CDR2: SQVTM, ANQGSEA. This CDR3 is built from 15 residues. CDR3 sequence: CSVELQAGSYNEQFF.

The rearrangement uses TRBV20-1 and TRBJ2-7; TCRdb's D call, TRBD1, is unchecked because there is no DNA. There are 15 residues in the CDR3. Germline V lookup: CDR1 DFQATT, CDR2 SNEGSKA (reference sequence). The CDR3 loop reads CSARDLLQGPYEQYF.

The CDR3 here is CASSSRGQPYYEQYF. The chain joins TRBV11-3 to TRBJ2-7; TCRdb outputs TRBD1, but without DNA this stays unchecked. Germline V gives CDR1 SGHNT, CDR2 YENEEA. This CDR3 has 15 amino acids.

CDR3 sequence reads: CASSFGGWDTQYF. The chain employs TRBV7-2 and TRBJ2-3; the D call from TCRdb, TRBD1, cannot be confirmed without DNA. The CDR3 runs 13 residues. Per germline, CDR1 SGHTA and CDR2 FQGNSA.

The CDR3 protein is CASSQDSGGPGYEQYF. V gene TRBV4-2 combines with J gene TRBJ2-7; TCRdb proposes TRBD2, but this gene call is untestable without DNA. Germline loops: CDR1 LGHNA, CDR2 YNFKEQ. The CDR3 extends over 16 amino acids.

The chain carries TRBV7-9 and TRBJ2-1; lacking DNA, the TRBD1 call made by TCRdb goes unchecked. Germline V gene lookup returns CDR1 SEHNR and CDR2 FQNEAQ (reference sequence). CDR3 length: 15 amino acids. CDR3 sequence: CASSKTGEDYNEQFF. The whole variable domain, filled in from reference TRBV7-9 and TRBJ2-1, reads DTGVSQNPRHKITKRGQNVTFRCDPISEHNRLYWYRQTLGQGPEFLTYFQNEAQLEKSRLLSDRFSAERPKGSFSTLEIQRTEQGDSAMYLCASSKTGEDYNEQFFGPGTRLTVL.

The rearrangement uses TRBV29-1 and TRBJ2-3; TCRdb proposes TRBD2, but this gene call is untestable without DNA. The germline gives CDR1 SQVTM, CDR2 ANQGSEA. This CDR3 spans 14 amino acids. CDR3 sequence reads: CSADSGGRTDTQYF.

This rearrangement joins TRBV27 to TRBJ2-3. The CDR3 loop spans 14 amino acids. The V gene's germline CDR1 is MNHEY and CDR2 SMNVEV (reference sequence). CDR3 sequence: CASSLLDSTDTQYF.

The CDR3 sequence is CSVDVSSYNEQSF. This chain links TRBV29-1 with TRBJ2-1. CDR1 SQVTM and CDR2 ANQGSEA come from the germline V gene. The CDR3 has 13 residues.

The chain joins TRBV6-6 to TRBJ2-1; the TCRdb D gene call, TRBD1, has no DNA to confirm it. The CDR3 has 17 amino acids. Germline V gene data show CDR1 as MNHNY and CDR2 as SVGAGI (reference sequence). The CDR3 protein is CASSYPWAERTYNEQFF.

CDR3 sequence: CASSPRTEEETQYF. The chain has TRBV11-3 and TRBJ2-5; without DNA, the TCRdb call of TRBD2 cannot be checked. The germline V gene has CDR1 SGHNT and CDR2 YENEEA. The CDR3 runs to 14 residues. The full variable domain, in which reference TRBV11-3 and TRBJ2-5 provide the parts outside the CDR3, is EAGVVQSPRYKIIEKKQPVAFWCNPISGHNTLYWYLQNLGQGPELLIRYENEEAVDDSQLPKDRFSAERLKGVDSTLKIQPAELGDSAVYLCASSPRTEEETQYFGPGTRLLVL.

This chain links TRBV6-5 with TRBJ2-7; TCRdb's D call of TRBD2 is untestable without DNA. The germline V gene has CDR1 MNHEY and CDR2 SVGAGI. There are 17 residues in the CDR3. The CDR3 sequence is CASSYSTGGLAPYEQYF.

V gene TRBV9 combines with J gene TRBJ2-1; there is no DNA to check the TCRdb D call of TRBD2. CDR1 and CDR2 (germline): SGDLS, YYNGEE. The CDR3 spans 15 residues. The CDR3 sequence is CASSVPSGLFNEQFF.

V and J are TRBV7-3 and TRBJ1-1; TCRdb's D gene call, TRBD1, goes unchecked for lack of DNA. In germline, CDR1 is SGHTA, CDR2 FQGTGA. This CDR3 contains 13 residues. The chain's CDR3 is CASRQGGNTEAFF. The full variable domain, completed using reference TRBV7-3 and TRBJ1-1, is GAGVSQTPSNKVTEKGKYVELRCDPISGHTALYWYRQSLGQGPEFLIYFQGTGAADDSGLPNDRFFAVRPEGSVSTLKIQRTERGDSAVYLCASRQGGNTEAFFGQGTRLTVV.

This chain links TRBV9 with TRBJ2-5; TCRdb designates TRBD1, a call that cannot be tested without DNA. Per the germline V gene, CDR1 is SGDLS and CDR2 is YYNGEE. The CDR3 sequence is 15 residues long. The CDR3: CASSVSGGAKETQYF.

The CDR3 protein is CASSQDQGGYDEQFF. The V gene is TRBV3-1, the J gene TRBJ2-1; TCRdb selects TRBD1, and the lack of DNA leaves this call unchecked. This CDR3 has 15 amino acids. The germline V gene encodes CDR1 LGHDT and CDR2 YNNKEL (reference sequence).

This chain uses TRBV28 with TRBJ2-7; absent DNA, TCRdb's TRBD1 call cannot be checked. Germline CDR1 and CDR2: MDHEN and SYDVKM. The CDR3 contains 13 residues. The CDR3: CASRRGRYYEQYF.

This chain joins TRBV11-2 and TRBJ2-2; TCRdb's D gene call, TRBD2, goes unchecked for lack of DNA. CDR1 is SGHAT and CDR2 is FQNNGV in the germline V gene. The CDR3 covers 18 residues. CDR3 protein: CASSFPPGWGGYTGELFF. The entire variable domain, with the rest obtained from reference TRBV11-2 and TRBJ2-2, is as follows: EAGVAQSPRYKIIEKRQSVAFWCNPISGHATLYWYQQILGQGPKLLIQFQNNGVVDDSQLPKDRFSAERLKGVDSTLKIQPAKLEDSAVYLCASSFPPGWGGYTGELFFGEGSRLTVL.

V usage is TRBV21-1 and J usage is TRBJ1-3. TRBV21-1 is assigned pseudogene status. The CDR3 is 15 amino acids. CDR3 sequence reads: CASSKETNSGNTIYF.

The chain joins TRBV7-3 to TRBJ2-2. The germline CDR1 and CDR2 sequences are SGHTA and FQGTGA. This CDR3 spans 14 amino acids. Here the CDR3 reads CASSLWVDTGELFF.

The chain links TRBV7-9 to TRBJ1-1. The V gene's germline CDR1 is SEHNR and CDR2 FQNEAQ (reference sequence). This CDR3 spans 13 amino acids. The CDR3 loop reads CASSLELREEAFF.